The T cell receptor beta chain described here comes from a study of patients and donors after allogeneic stem cell transplantation. CDR3 length equals 14 residues. Trimming removed 6 bases at V and 4 bases at J, with 14 bases between. The germline gives CDR1 MGHDK, CDR2 SYGVNS. TCRdb redid the calling of the RT-PCR reads with MiXCR, one entry per CDR3 protein. The sample lists roughly 940,000 distinct CDR3 sequences, 15% to 20% seen once, with 5% to 6.5% in the top ten. This clonotype originated in a human donor who was either an allogeneic HSCT recipient or a stem cell or donor lymphocyte infusion donor (not recorded which). It is not recorded whose cells these are; they may come from a transplant donor. The chain carries TRBV25-1 and TRBJ2-3, with no clear D. Sample: blood, either unsorted or a sorted T cell fraction (not recorded which). CDR3 loop: CASRVHGVPDTQYF. CDR3 DNA: TGTGCCAGCAGGGTTCACGGTGTCCCAGATACGCAGTATTTT.